A single sample is the source of the 2 T cell receptor beta chains below, sequenced in a study of quantifying T cell responses using KT2 cells. About the research overall: cDNA was made from DNase-treated RNA using alpha and beta constant primers.

Each cDNA got a UMI-containing oligo ligated at its 3' end. The first PCR ran roughly 4 cycles with an equimolar RC1.1 and RC1.2 beta primer mix. TCRdb used MiXCR to reprocess the UMI-ligation and nested PCR reads, holding one entry per CDR3 protein. The sample contains 25,000 to 35,000 distinct CDR3 sequences, 10% of which appear only once. Sequencing input: PBMCs spiked with cells of the T cell clone KT2. The receptors were sampled from a human donor.

This clonotype was observed many times. The chain recombines TRBV5-1 with TRBJ1-3; no clear D. The CDR3 consists of 14 residues. Trimming cost V 1 base and J 1 base, with 6 bases left between them. Germline-derived CDR1 and CDR2 are SGHRS and YFSETQ. Here the CDR3 reads CASSLTVSGNTIYF. The CDR3 DNA sequence: TGCGCCAGCAGCTTGACGGTTTCTGGAAACACCATATATTTT.

Ten or more counts support this clonotype. The CDR3 sequence is CASRTSNQPQHF. For the CDR3, the DNA is TGTGCCAGCAGGACTAGCAATCAGCCCCAGCATTTT. The chain uses TRBV6-2 or TRBV6-3 and TRBJ1-5; D remains unclear. Per the germline V gene, CDR1 is MNHEY and CDR2 is SVGEGT. V shed 6 bases and J shed 0 bases, with 3 bases lying between them. The CDR3 loop spans 12 amino acids.